This passage covers 13 T cell receptor beta chains from one sample sequenced in a study of blood T cell repertoires in COVID-19. Assay: immunoSEQ multiplex PCR; the TCRdb copy retains only in-frame clones and omits some. Of over 150,000 clones in the sample, around 89% were seen once. Sequencing was carried out using peripheral blood. Receptors were obtained from a man aged 50-59 years who had recovered from COVID-19.

This chain links TRBV6-5 with TRBJ1-3; D is unresolved. V was trimmed by 6 bases and J by 4 bases, leaving 16 bases between them. The length of the CDR3 is 15 residues. The germline V gene has CDR1 MNHEY and CDR2 SVGAGI. The CDR3 nucleotides are TGTGCCAGCAGACCCCGGGTCCCCCACGGAAACACCATATATTTT. This encodes CASRPRVPHGNTIYF.

The gene calls are TRBV10-1 and TRBJ2-2; 10 nucleotides agree with TRBD1. Germline loops: CDR1 WNHNN, CDR2 SYGVQD (reference sequence). Unmatched junction bases numbered 10, after V lost 6 bases and J lost 6 bases. The CDR3 extends over 16 amino acids. The CDR3 spells CASRRDGTGDPGELFF. CDR3 nucleotides: TGCGCCAGCAGACGGGACGGGACAGGGGACCCCGGGGAGCTGTTTTTT.

The rearrangement joins TRBV11-1 to TRBJ2-2; 9 positions match TRBD2. Germline V gene sequence: CDR1 SGHAT, CDR2 FQDESV (reference sequence). The CDR3 length is 14 residues. V shed 7 bases and J 5 bases; nucleotides not matched to a gene: 5. DNA of the CDR3: TGTGCCAGCAATCAAGCGGGAGGAACCGGGGAGCTGTTTTTT. Translating it yields CASNQAGGTGELFF.

This chain connects TRBV10-3 to TRBJ2-7, with D maybe TRBD1 (6 bases). The CDR3 is 17 residues long. Germline CDR1 and CDR2: ENHRY and SYGVKD. The germline V and J ends were trimmed by 0 bases and 2 bases, with 17 bases remaining between them. The CDR3 DNA is TGTGCCATCAGTGAGTCGATTCTAGGGGACACGACCTACGAGCAGTACTTC. It yields the protein CAISESILGDTTYEQYF.

The rearrangement joins TRBV9 to TRBJ2-7; 7 nucleotides line up with TRBD2. This CDR3 is 15 amino acids long. J gave up 1 base and V 0 bases, and 4 bases lay outside the gene matches. Per germline, CDR1 SGDLS and CDR2 YYNGEE. The CDR3 sequence: CASSVEAGESYEQYF. The CDR3 nucleotides are TGTGCCAGCAGCGTAGAGGCGGGAGAGTCCTACGAGCAGTACTTC.

The CDR3 is CAWAPGTGDEKLFF. In nucleotides, the CDR3 is TGTGCCTGGGCTCCCGGGACAGGGGACGAAAAACTGTTTTTT. V and J are TRBV30 and TRBJ1-4; 10 bases match TRBD1. The germline V gene encodes CDR1 GTSNPN and CDR2 SVGIG (reference sequence). This CDR3 is 14 amino acids long. V dropped 5 bases and J dropped 8; count of bases not matched to a gene: 8.

This clone is a singleton in its sample. The chain joins TRBV2 to TRBJ2-1; no firm D call. The V end was cut by 3 bases, the J end by 7 bases, with 19 bases between. The germline V gene has CDR1 SNHLY and CDR2 FYNNEI. This CDR3 is 16 amino acids long. CDR3 coding DNA: TGTGCCAGCAGTGATCTCCCTGGGCCCCCCCGAAATGAGCAGTTCTTC. It encodes CASSDLPGPPRNEQFF.

The chain uses TRBV2 and TRBJ2-3; D is perhaps TRBD2 (5 bases). V lost 4 bases to trimming and J lost 2 bases, with 13 bases between them. The CDR3 runs to 15 residues. CDR1 SNHLY and CDR2 FYNNEI come from the germline V gene. The CDR3 is CASSGLLGDTDTQYF. In nucleotides, the CDR3 is TGTGCCAGCAGTGGCCTACTAGGAGACACAGATACGCAGTATTTT.

J is TRBJ2-7 and V is TRBV7-8; no clear D. The CDR3 is 11 residues long. From germline, CDR1 is SGHVS and CDR2 FQNEAQ. Deletions cut 5 bases from V and 7 bases from J, with 9 bases between. The CDR3 protein is CASSLEWEQYF. CDR3 nucleotide sequence: TGTGCCAGCAGCCTCGAGTGGGAGCAGTACTTC.

The V and J genes are TRBV9 and TRBJ2-1; TRBD2 matches at 9 bases. The CDR3 is 15 residues long. CDR1 SGDLS and CDR2 YYNGEE come from the germline V gene. The V and J ends lost 0 bases and 10 bases, in that order; junction bases with no gene match: 8. The CDR3 sequence: CASSVVAGGPQEQFF. In DNA form, the CDR3 reads TGTGCCAGCAGCGTAGTGGCGGGAGGGCCGCAGGAGCAGTTCTTC.

The chain uses TRBV25-1 and TRBJ2-5; 12 bases map to TRBD2. This CDR3 is 16 amino acids long. With V trimmed by 6 bases and J by 1 base, 6 bases remained unmatched. CDR1 MGHDK and CDR2 SYGVNS come from the germline V gene. The CDR3 here is CASRSWTSGVQETQYF. The DNA of the CDR3 is TGTGCCAGCAGAAGCTGGACTAGCGGGGTCCAAGAGACCCAGTACTTC.

The CDR3 here is CASSYFAQVTYGYTF. CDR3 DNA sequence: TGTGCCAGCAGTTACTTCGCACAGGTTACCTATGGCTACACCTTC. The V and J genes are TRBV6-2 or TRBV6-3 and TRBJ1-2, with D maybe TRBD1 (5 bases). The CDR3 runs 15 residues. The germline CDR1 and CDR2 sequences are MNHEY and SVGEGT. V lost 1 base to trimming and J lost 4 bases, with 13 bases between them.

The chain joins TRBV9 to TRBJ2-3, with D possibly TRBD2 on 5 matching bases. Germline V gives CDR1 SGDLS, CDR2 YYNGEE. Between the trimmed V and J ends, which lost 0 bases and 1 base, there was a span of 9 bases. The length of the CDR3 is 15 residues. The CDR3 sequence: CASSVDRGGTDTQYF. The CDR3 region has the DNA TGTGCCAGCAGCGTAGATCGGGGAGGCACAGATACGCAGTATTTT. The whole variable domain, filled in from reference TRBV9 and TRBJ2-3, reads DSGVTQTPKHLITATGQRVTLRCSPRSGDLSVYWYQQSLDQGLQFLIQYYNGEERAKGNILERFSAQQFPDLHSELNLSSLELGDSALYFCASSVDRGGTDTQYFGPGTRLTVL.